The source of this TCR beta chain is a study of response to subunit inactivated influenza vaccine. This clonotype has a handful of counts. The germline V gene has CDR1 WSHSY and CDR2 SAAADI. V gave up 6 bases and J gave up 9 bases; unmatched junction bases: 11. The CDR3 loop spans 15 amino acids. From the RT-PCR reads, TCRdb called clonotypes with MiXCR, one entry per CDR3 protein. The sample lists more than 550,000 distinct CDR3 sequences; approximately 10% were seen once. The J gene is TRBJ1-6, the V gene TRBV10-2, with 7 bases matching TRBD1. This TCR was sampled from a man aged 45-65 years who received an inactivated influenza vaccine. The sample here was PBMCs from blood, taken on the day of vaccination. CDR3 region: CASSLLDRVGSPLHF. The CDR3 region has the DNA TGCGCCAGCAGCCTCCTCGACAGGGTTGGTTCACCCCTCCACTTT.